This T cell receptor (beta chain) was captured in a study of blood T cell repertoires in COVID-19. Study at large: Collection of acute and convalescent COVID-19 samples took place in the United States, Italy and Spain. In each case, the material was cDNA or gDNA derived from T cells, B-cell-depleted T cells, or PBMCs.

Germline V gene data show CDR1 as LNHDA and CDR2 as SQIVND (reference sequence). Trimming cost V 6 bases and J 4 bases, with 18 bases left between them. This CDR3 is built from 16 residues. Authors' methods: Estimation of nucleated cell counts relied on the amplification of reference gene primers. Using immunoSEQ multiplex PCR, the repertoire was profiled, and TCRdb retains in-frame clones only, with some absent. From that table come the V and J calls and clone size; the DNA was used to work out D and trimming. The table includes more than 60,000 clones, 82% detected once. The sample was peripheral blood. The chain has TRBV19 and TRBJ1-4, with a tentative D call TRBD1 (6 bases). This receptor was taken from a man aged 60 to 69 with acute or convalescent COVID-19. The CDR3 sequence is CASRTGRFALNEKLFF. In DNA, the CDR3 is TGTGCCAGTAGAACAGGGCGTTTTGCCCTTAATGAAAAACTGTTTTTT.